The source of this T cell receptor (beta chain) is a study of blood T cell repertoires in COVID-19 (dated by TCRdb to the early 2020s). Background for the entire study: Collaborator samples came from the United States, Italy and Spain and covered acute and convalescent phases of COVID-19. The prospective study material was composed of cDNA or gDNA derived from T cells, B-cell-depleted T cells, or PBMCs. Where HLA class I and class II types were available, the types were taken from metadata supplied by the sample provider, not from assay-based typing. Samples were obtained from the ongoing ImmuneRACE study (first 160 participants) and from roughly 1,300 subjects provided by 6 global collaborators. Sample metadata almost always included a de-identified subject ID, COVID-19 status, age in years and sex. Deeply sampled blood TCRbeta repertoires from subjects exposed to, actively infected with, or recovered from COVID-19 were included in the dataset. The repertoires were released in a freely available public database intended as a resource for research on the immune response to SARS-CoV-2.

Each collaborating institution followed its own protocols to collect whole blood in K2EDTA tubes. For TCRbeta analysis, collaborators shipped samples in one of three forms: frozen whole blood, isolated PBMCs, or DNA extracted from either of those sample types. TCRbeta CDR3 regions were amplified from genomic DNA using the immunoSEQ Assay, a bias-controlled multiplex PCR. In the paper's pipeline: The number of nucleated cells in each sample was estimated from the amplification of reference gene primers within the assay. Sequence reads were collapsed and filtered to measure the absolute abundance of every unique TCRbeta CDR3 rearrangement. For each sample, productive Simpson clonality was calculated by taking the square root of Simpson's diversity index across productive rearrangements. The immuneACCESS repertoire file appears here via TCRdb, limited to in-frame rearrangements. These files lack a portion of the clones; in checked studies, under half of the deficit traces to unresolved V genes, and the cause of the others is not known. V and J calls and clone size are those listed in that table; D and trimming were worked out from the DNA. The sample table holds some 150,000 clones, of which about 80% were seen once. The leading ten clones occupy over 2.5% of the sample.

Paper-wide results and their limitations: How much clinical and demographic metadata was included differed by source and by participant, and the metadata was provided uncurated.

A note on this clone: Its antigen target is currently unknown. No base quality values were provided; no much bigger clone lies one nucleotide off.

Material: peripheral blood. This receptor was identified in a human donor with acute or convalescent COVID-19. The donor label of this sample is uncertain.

This receptor has the CDR3 CSVVEAGRNTIYF. The DNA sequence reads TGCAGCGTTGTGGAGGCCGGGAGAAACACCATATATTTT. The V and J genes are TRBV29-1 and TRBJ1-3; a confident D gene designation cannot be given. V is clipped by 4 bases and J by 5 bases, and the sequence between their germline boundaries is 12 bases long. The cysteine opens and the phenylalanine closes a CDR3 of 13 amino acids. Only the CDR3 part of the read is kept: 39 bases, read in frame from the first base. CDR1 and CDR2, looked up from the germline V gene, are SQVTM and ANQGSEA.